This T cell receptor beta chain was sequenced in a study of OX40 agonist ivuxolimab in advanced cancers. Study results and caveats: Researchers report that CD8+ T cells had, on average, more expanded clones than CD4+.

TCRdb keeps only in-frame clones here, not all; method: immunoSEQ multiplex PCR. The table records around 80,000 clones, 92% of them present only once. The germline V gene has CDR1 LNHDA and CDR2 SQIVND (reference sequence). CDR3 length: 13 amino acids. Trimming took off 5 bases at V and 2 bases at J, with 10 bases between the two ends. Worth noting for this clone: No antigen is known for it.

The chain couples TRBV19 to TRBJ2-7; D perhaps matches TRBD1 (5 bases). Sequencing was performed on CD4+ or CD8+ T cells sorted from blood, taken in a trial of the OX40 agonist ivuxolimab. The origin of this receptor is an adult with an advanced solid tumor such as melanoma, head and neck, liver or kidney cancer. The DNA of the CDR3 is TGTGCCAGTAGTTTTGCAGGGACCTACGAGCAGTACTTC. The encoded protein is CASSFAGTYEQYF.